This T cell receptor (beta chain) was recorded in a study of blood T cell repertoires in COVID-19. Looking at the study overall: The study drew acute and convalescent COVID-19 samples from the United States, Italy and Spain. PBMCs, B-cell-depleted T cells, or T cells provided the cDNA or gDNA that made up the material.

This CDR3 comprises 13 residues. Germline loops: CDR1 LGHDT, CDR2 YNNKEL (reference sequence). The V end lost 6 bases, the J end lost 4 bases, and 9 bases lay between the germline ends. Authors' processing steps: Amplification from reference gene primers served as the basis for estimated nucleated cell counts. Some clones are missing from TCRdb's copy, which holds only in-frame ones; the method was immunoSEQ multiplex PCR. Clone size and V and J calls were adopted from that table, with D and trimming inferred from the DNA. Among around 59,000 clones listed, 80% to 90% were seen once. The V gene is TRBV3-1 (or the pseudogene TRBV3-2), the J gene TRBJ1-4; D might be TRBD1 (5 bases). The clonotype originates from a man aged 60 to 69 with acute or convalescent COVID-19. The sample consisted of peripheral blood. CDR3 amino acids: CASSPRDNEKLFF. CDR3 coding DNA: TGTGCCAGCAGTCCCAGGGATAATGAAAAACTGTTTTTT.